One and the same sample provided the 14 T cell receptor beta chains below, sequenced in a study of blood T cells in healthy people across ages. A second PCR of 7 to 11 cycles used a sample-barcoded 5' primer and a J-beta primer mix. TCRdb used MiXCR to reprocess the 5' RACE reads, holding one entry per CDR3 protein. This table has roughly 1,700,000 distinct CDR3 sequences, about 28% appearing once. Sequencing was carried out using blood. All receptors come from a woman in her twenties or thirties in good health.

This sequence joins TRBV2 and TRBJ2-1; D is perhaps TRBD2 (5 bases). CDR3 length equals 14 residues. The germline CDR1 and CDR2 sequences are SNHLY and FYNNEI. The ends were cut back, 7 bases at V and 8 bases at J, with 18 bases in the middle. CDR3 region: CASKRSGSFDEQFF. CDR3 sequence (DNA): TGTGCCAGCAAGCGTTCGGGGTCCTTCGATGAGCAGTTCTTC. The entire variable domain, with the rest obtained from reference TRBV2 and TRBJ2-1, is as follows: EPEVTQTPSHQVTQMGQEVILRCVPISNHLYFYWYRQILGQKVEFLVSFYNNEISEKSEIFDDQFSVERPDGSNFTLKIRSTKLEDSAMYFCASKRSGSFDEQFFGPGTRLTVL.

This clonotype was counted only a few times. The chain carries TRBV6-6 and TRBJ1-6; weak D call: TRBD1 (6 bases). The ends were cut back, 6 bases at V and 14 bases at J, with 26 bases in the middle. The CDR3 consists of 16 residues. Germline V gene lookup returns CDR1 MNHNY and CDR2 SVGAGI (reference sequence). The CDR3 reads CASRPSGVLRGSALHF. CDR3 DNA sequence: TGTGCCAGCAGACCTTCAGGGGTACTAAGGGGTTCGGCCCTCCACTTT.

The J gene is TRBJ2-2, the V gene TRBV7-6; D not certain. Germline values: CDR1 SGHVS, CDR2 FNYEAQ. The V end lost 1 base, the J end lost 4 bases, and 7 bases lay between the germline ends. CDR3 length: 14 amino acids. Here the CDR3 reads CASSLEQSTGELFF. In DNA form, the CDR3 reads TGTGCCAGCAGCTTAGAACAGTCCACCGGGGAGCTGTTTTTT. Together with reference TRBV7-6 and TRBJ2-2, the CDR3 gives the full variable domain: GAGVSQSPRYKVTKRGQDVALRCDPISGHVSLYWYRQALGQGPEFLTYFNYEAQQDKSGLPNDRFSAERPEGSISTLTIQRTEQRDSAMYRCASSLEQSTGELFFGEGSRLTVL.

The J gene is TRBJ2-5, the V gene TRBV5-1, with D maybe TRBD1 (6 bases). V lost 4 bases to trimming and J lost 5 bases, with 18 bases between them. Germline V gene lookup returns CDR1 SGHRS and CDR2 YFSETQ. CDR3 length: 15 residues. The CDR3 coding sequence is TGCGCCAGCAGCGCTTCAGGGGATTCTGGGGAGACCCAGTACTTC. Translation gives CASSASGDSGETQYF. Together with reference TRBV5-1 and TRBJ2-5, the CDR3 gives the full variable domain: KAGVTQTPRYLIKTRGQQVTLSCSPISGHRSVSWYQQTPGQGLQFLFEYFSETQRNKGNFPGRFSGRQFSNSRSEMNVSTLELGDSALYLCASSASGDSGETQYFGPGTRLLVL.

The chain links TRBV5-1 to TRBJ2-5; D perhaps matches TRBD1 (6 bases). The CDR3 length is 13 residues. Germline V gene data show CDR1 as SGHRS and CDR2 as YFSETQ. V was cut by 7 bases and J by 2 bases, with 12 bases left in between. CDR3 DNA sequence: TGCGCCAGCCGAACAGGGTTTCAAGAGACCCAGTACTTC. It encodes CASRTGFQETQYF. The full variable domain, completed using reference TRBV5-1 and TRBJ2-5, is KAGVTQTPRYLIKTRGQQVTLSCSPISGHRSVSWYQQTPGQGLQFLFEYFSETQRNKGNFPGRFSGRQFSNSRSEMNVSTLELGDSALYLCASRTGFQETQYFGPGTRLLVL.

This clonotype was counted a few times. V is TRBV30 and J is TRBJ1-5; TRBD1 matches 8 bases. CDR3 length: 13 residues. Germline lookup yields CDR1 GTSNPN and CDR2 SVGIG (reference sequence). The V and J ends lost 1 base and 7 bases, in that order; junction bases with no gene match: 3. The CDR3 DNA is TGTGCCTGGAGTGGACAGGGGCACCAGCCCCAGCATTTT. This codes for CAWSGQGHQPQHF.

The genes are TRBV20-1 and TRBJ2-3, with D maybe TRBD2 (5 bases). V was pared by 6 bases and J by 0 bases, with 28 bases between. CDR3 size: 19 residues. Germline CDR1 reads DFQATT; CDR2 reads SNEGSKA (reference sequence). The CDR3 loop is CSALAPLADHRFSTDTQYF. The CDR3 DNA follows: TGCAGTGCCCTGGCCCCCCTAGCCGACCACCGTTTCAGCACAGATACGCAGTATTTT.

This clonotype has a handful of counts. The CDR3 region is CASSSPATSGKETQYF. CDR3 nucleotide sequence: TGTGCCAGCAGCTCTCCCGCGACTAGCGGTAAAGAGACCCAGTACTTC. V and J are TRBV3-1 and TRBJ2-5, with 9 bases fitting TRBD2. Germline loops: CDR1 LGHDT, CDR2 YNNKEL (reference sequence). V was pared by 5 bases and J by 3 bases, with 10 bases of the junction left unmatched. This CDR3 has 16 residues.

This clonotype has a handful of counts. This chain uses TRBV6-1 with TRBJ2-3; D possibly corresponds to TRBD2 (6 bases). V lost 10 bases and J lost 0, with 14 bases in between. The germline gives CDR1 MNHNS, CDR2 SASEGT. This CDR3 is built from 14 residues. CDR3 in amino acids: CATREQTSTDTQYF. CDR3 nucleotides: TGTGCCACCCGGGAGCAAACTAGCACAGATACGCAGTATTTT.

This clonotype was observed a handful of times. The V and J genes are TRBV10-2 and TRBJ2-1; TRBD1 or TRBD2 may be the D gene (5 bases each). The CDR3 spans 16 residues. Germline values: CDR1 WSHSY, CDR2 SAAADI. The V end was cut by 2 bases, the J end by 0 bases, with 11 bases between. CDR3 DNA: TGCGCCAGCAGTGAGCCGGAGAGGGGCTCCTACAATGAGCAGTTCTTC. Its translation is CASSEPERGSYNEQFF.

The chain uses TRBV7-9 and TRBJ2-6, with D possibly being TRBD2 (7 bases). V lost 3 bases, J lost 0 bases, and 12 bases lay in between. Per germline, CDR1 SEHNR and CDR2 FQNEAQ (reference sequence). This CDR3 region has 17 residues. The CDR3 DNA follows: TGTGCCAGCAGCTTGGGGGGGCAGTACTCTGGGGCCAACGTCCTGACTTTC. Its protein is CASSLGGQYSGANVLTF.

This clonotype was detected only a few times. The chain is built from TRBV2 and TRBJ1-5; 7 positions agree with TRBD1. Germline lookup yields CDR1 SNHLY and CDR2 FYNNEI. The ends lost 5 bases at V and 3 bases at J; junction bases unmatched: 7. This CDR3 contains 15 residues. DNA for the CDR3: TGTGCCAGCAGTCTAACGGGACAGTACAATCAGCCCCAGCATTTT. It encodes CASSLTGQYNQPQHF. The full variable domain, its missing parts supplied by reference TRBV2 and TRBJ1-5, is EPEVTQTPSHQVTQMGQEVILRCVPISNHLYFYWYRQILGQKVEFLVSFYNNEISEKSEIFDDQFSVERPDGSNFTLKIRSTKLEDSAMYFCASSLTGQYNQPQHFGDGTRLSIL.

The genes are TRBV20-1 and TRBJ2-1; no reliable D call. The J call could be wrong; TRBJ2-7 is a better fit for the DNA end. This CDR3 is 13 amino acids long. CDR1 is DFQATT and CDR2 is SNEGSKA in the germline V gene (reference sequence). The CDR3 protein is CSATRNDHNEQYF. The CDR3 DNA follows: TGCAGTGCTACAAGAAACGACCACAATGAGCAGTACTTC.

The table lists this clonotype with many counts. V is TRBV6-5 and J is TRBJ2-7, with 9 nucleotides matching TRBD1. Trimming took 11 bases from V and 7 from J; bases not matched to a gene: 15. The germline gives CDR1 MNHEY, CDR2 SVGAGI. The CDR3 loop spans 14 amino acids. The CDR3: CASSENRGRREQYF. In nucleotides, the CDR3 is TGTGCCTCCAGCGAGAACAGGGGGCGACGAGAGCAGTACTTC.